Shown below are 8 T cell receptor beta chains from a single sample sequenced in a study of cytomegalovirus exposure and HLA in healthy donors. Primers: 60 Vbeta forward and 13 Jbeta reverse. Clones were sequenced by immunoSEQ multiplex PCR, and TCRdb holds only the in-frame ones, with some missing. The table has around 200,000 clones, around 80% seen once; the top ten hold 4.4%. The specimen was PBMCs. The source of these receptors is a woman aged 25-40 years in good health and CMV-seropositive.

The rearrangement uses TRBV14 and TRBJ2-2; 7 bases fit TRBD2. Trimming removed 3 bases from V and 3 bases from J; junction bases left unmatched: 7. CDR3 length: 16 amino acids. Per germline, CDR1 SGHDN and CDR2 FVKESK. This CDR3 reads CASSQMGGDYTGELFF. The CDR3 DNA reads as TGTGCCAGCAGCCAGATGGGGGGGGACTACACCGGGGAGCTGTTTTTT. Based on the CDR3 plus reference TRBV14 and TRBJ2-2, the full variable domain is EAGVTQFPSHSVIEKGQTVTLRCDPISGHDNLYWYRRVMGKEIKFLLHFVKESKQDESGMPNNRFLAERTGGTYSTLKVQPAELEDSGVYFCASSQMGGDYTGELFFGEGSRLTVL.

The chain uses TRBV6-1 and TRBJ2-5; 9 nucleotides align to TRBD1. The trim removed 4 bases at V and 5 bases at J, leaving 2 bases unmatched. Germline values: CDR1 MNHNS, CDR2 SASEGT. The CDR3 is made up of 13 amino acids. The CDR3 region has the DNA TGTGCCAGCAGTGGCGGACAGGGGGAGACCCAGTACTTC. This codes for CASSGGQGETQYF.

This chain connects TRBV12-5 to TRBJ2-2, with TRBD2 identical over 11 bases. The V and J ends lost 2 bases and 10 bases, in that order; junction bases with no gene match: 12. The CDR3 runs to 17 residues. In germline, CDR1 is LGHNT, CDR2 FRNRAP. The CDR3 DNA reads TGTGCTAGTGGTTTGACCCAACTAGCGGGGGTCCCCGAGGAGCTGTTTTTT. It codes for CASGLTQLAGVPEELFF.

The gene calls are TRBV5-6 and TRBJ1-2; 10 bases map to TRBD1. J lost 7 bases, V lost 6 bases, and 12 bases had no gene match. CDR1 is SGHDT and CDR2 is YYEEEE in the germline V gene. The CDR3 runs to 15 residues. The CDR3 nucleotides are TGTGCCAGCAACATTAACTTGGGGACAGGGGTTGGCTACACCTTC. Amino acids: CASNINLGTGVGYTF.

The chain couples TRBV29-1 to TRBJ2-1; 7 nucleotides line up with TRBD2. The V segment lost 4 bases and the J segment 3 bases; nucleotides outside the gene matches: 12. The germline gives CDR1 SQVTM, CDR2 ANQGSEA. CDR3 length: 16 amino acids. This CDR3 reads CSVVEAFLAVYNEQFF. In nucleotides, the CDR3 is TGCAGCGTTGTAGAGGCCTTTCTAGCGGTCTACAATGAGCAGTTCTTC.

This chain connects TRBV9 to TRBJ2-1; 9 bases fit TRBD2. J lost 0 bases, V lost 4 bases, and 2 bases had no gene match. The CDR3 is 15 residues long. The germline V gene encodes CDR1 SGDLS and CDR2 YYNGEE. CDR3 DNA: TGTGCCAGCAGCTATAGCGGGAGCTCCTACAATGAGCAGTTCTTC. Amino acid sequence: CASSYSGSSYNEQFF.

This chain joins TRBV4-3 and TRBJ2-3; TRBD2 matches 8 bases. J was trimmed by 4 bases and V by 0 bases; bases with no gene match: 9. The CDR3 covers 17 residues. CDR1 and CDR2 from the germline V gene are LGHNA and YSLEER. The CDR3 is CASSQDPSGRAADTQYF. The CDR3, as DNA: TGCGCCAGCAGCCAAGACCCTTCCGGGAGGGCGGCAGATACGCAGTATTTT.

The chain links TRBV7-9 to TRBJ2-7; a possible D gene is TRBD1 (6 bases). The germline V and J ends were trimmed by 5 bases and 9 bases, with 11 bases remaining between them. Germline CDR1 reads SEHNR; CDR2 reads FQNEAQ (reference sequence). The CDR3 has 11 amino acids. DNA of the CDR3: TGTGCCAGCAGCCTAACAGGGAGGCAGTACTTC. Protein sequence: CASSLTGRQYF.